These 22 T cell receptor beta chains were sequenced from one sample in a study of shared clonotypes between healthy human individuals. Only in-frame clones appear in the TCRdb table, and some are missing; sequencing was by immunoSEQ multiplex PCR. The table records about 530,000 clones, less than 96% of them present only once. Input material: naive CD4+ T cells sorted from blood. Subset of the sample: CD45RA+ positively selected. The receptors shown here come from a woman aged 30 to 39 in good health.

The chain links TRBV6-6 to TRBJ2-3; 9 nucleotides agree with TRBD2. Unmatched junction bases numbered 7, after V lost 3 bases and J lost 3 bases. Germline V CDR1 and CDR2: MNHNY, SVGAGI (reference sequence). CDR3 length: 16 amino acids. The CDR3 is CASSYWSSGTTDTQYF. As DNA, the CDR3 is TGTGCCAGCAGTTATTGGTCTAGCGGGACGACAGATACGCAGTATTTT.

This chain links TRBV27 with TRBJ2-5; TRBD1 matches at 8 bases. The J call may not be correct, given that the DNA end is closer to TRBJ2-7. Germline V gene data show CDR1 as MNHEY and CDR2 as SMNVEV (reference sequence). This CDR3 spans 13 amino acids. This chain's CDR3 is CASRRTGSYEQYF. The CDR3 nucleotides read TGTGCCAGCAGGCGGACAGGGTCCTACGAGCAGTACTTC.

The chain combines TRBV29-1 with TRBJ1-3; D possibly corresponds to TRBD1 (5 bases). The CDR3 is 14 amino acids. The germline V and J ends were trimmed by 4 bases and 0 bases, with 10 bases remaining between them. Germline values: CDR1 SQVTM, CDR2 ANQGSEA. In nucleotides, the CDR3 is TGCAGCGTTGCATCGACAGCCTCTGGAAACACCATATATTTT. Protein sequence: CSVASTASGNTIYF.

The chain has TRBV15 and TRBJ2-1, with 7 bases identical to TRBD1. Germline values: CDR1 LNHNV, CDR2 YYDKDF (reference sequence). The CDR3 sequence is 16 residues long. V gave up 1 base and J gave up 6 bases; unmatched junction bases: 9. The CDR3 DNA sequence: TGTGCCACCAGCAGAGGGCAGGGGGTGCAGGTCAATGAGCAGTTCTTC. Residues: CATSRGQGVQVNEQFF. The complete variable domain, with remaining parts taken from reference TRBV15 and TRBJ2-1, reads DAMVIQNPRYQVTQFGKPVTLSCSQTLNHNVMYWYQQKSSQAPKLLFHYYDKDFNNEADTPDNFQSRRPNTSFCFLDIRSPGLGDTAMYLCATSRGQGVQVNEQFFGPGTRLTVL.

The rearrangement links TRBV13 to TRBJ2-1; 8 positions match TRBD2. Losses at the gene ends were 5 bases for V and 2 bases for J; bases not matched to a gene: 8. Per the germline V gene, CDR1 is PRHDT and CDR2 is FYEKMQ (reference sequence). This CDR3 has 16 residues. CDR3 loop: CASSDQLADTYNEQFF. The CDR3 coding sequence is TGTGCCAGCAGCGACCAACTAGCGGACACCTACAATGAGCAGTTCTTC.

This clone was counted a single time. This rearrangement joins TRBV14 to TRBJ2-1; 7 bases match TRBD2. J lost 1 base, V lost 4 bases, and 10 bases had no gene match. Germline V CDR1 and CDR2: SGHDN, FVKESK. The length of the CDR3 is 17 residues. This CDR3 reads CASSLERGSRSYNEQFF. The CDR3, as DNA: TGTGCCAGCAGCCTCGAGCGGGGTAGTAGGTCCTACAATGAGCAGTTCTTC.

This clone was picked up one time. This rearrangement joins TRBV27 to TRBJ1-5; D not resolved. The CDR3 consists of 14 residues. V gave up 5 bases and J gave up 2 bases, with 10 bases separating them. Per germline, CDR1 MNHEY and CDR2 SMNVEV (reference sequence). The CDR3 bases are TGTGCCAGCAGTAGAAATTGGGGCAATCAGCCCCAGCATTTT. It yields the protein CASSRNWGNQPQHF.

This clone was observed a single time. The chain carries TRBV4-2 and TRBJ2-6; either TRBD1 or TRBD2 may fit D (6 bases each). The CDR3 sequence is 16 residues long. CDR1 is LGHNA, CDR2 YNFKEQ, per germline. The V end lost 5 bases, the J end lost 4 bases, and 15 bases lay between the germline ends. CDR3 sequence (DNA): TGTGCCAGCAGCACCGGGGGCCCGCTCGGGGCCAACGTCCTGACTTTC. This gives the protein CASSTGGPLGANVLTF.

The chain carries TRBV19 and TRBJ2-1; no firm D call. This CDR3 is built from 15 residues. With 2 bases removed from V and 2 bases from J, the gap between germline ends came to 10 bases. CDR1 LNHDA and CDR2 SQIVND come from the germline V gene (reference sequence). CDR3 loop: CASSIFSIAYNEQFF. The CDR3 DNA is TGTGCCAGTAGTATATTTAGTATCGCCTACAATGAGCAGTTCTTC.

The chain uses TRBV7-2 and TRBJ2-1, with 13 bases matching TRBD2. The germline CDR1 and CDR2 sequences are SGHTA and FQGNSA. CDR3 length equals 18 residues. The junction had 15 bases not matched to a gene; V was cut back by 5 bases and J by 8 bases. The CDR3 nucleotides are TGTGCCAGCAGCCTCAACCCCCCGGGGACTAGCGGGATCGATGAGCAGTTCTTC. Encoded protein: CASSLNPPGTSGIDEQFF. The full variable domain, completed using reference TRBV7-2 and TRBJ2-1, is GAGVSQSPSNKVTEKGKDVELRCDPISGHTALYWYRQSLGQGLEFLIYFQGNSAPDKSGLPSDRFSAERTGGSVSTLTIQRTQQEDSAVYLCASSLNPPGTSGIDEQFFGPGTRLTVL.

This rearrangement joins TRBV28 to TRBJ2-4, with 10 bases that match TRBD2. The germline V gene encodes CDR1 MDHEN and CDR2 SYDVKM. CDR3 length: 17 amino acids. The trim removed 3 bases at V and 8 bases at J, leaving 13 bases unmatched. CDR3 amino acids: CASSFETTSSGRYIQYF. Here the CDR3 DNA reads TGTGCCAGCAGTTTCGAAACCACTTCTAGCGGGAGATACATTCAGTACTTC.

J is TRBJ2-2 and V is TRBV29-1, with D hard to call. Germline assignment: CDR1 SQVTM and CDR2 ANQGSEA. The CDR3 has 13 residues. The V gene lost 6 bases and the J gene lost 4 bases, with 12 bases spanning the gap. CDR3 protein: CSVANKGTGELFF. The DNA of the CDR3 is TGCAGCGTAGCGAACAAAGGCACCGGGGAGCTGTTTTTT.

The DNA for the CDR3 is TGTGCCAGCAGTTTGTCCAGGAGGAGTGGGGAGACCCAGTACTTC. This gives the protein CASSLSRRSGETQYF. This rearrangement joins TRBV27 to TRBJ2-5, with D maybe TRBD2 (5 bases). Germline lookup yields CDR1 MNHEY and CDR2 SMNVEV (reference sequence). The CDR3 extends over 15 amino acids. V was shortened by 3 bases and J by 5 bases, with 16 bases between the two germline ends.

The gene calls are TRBV6-1 and TRBJ2-5, with 8 nucleotides matching TRBD1. The J call is in doubt because the DNA end fits TRBJ2-7 better. The germline V gene encodes CDR1 MNHNS and CDR2 SASEGT. The CDR3 runs 14 residues. The CDR3 sequence: CASSRTGSAYEQYF. CDR3 nucleotides: TGTGCCAGCAGTAGGACAGGGAGCGCCTACGAGCAGTACTTC.

This rearrangement joins TRBV28 to TRBJ2-1; 7 bases line up with TRBD2. CDR3 length: 19 residues. After removal of 2 bases from V and 5 bases from J, the junction contained 18 bases not matched to a gene. In germline, CDR1 is MDHEN, CDR2 SYDVKM. CDR3 amino acids: CASSLGSRRAGVPHNEQFF. CDR3 nucleotide sequence: TGTGCCAGCAGTTTAGGATCTAGGCGTGCGGGGGTGCCACACAATGAGCAGTTCTTC.

V gene TRBV28 combines with J gene TRBJ2-7; 9 bases align to TRBD1. J was trimmed by 7 bases and V by 4 bases; bases with no gene match: 8. In germline, CDR1 is MDHEN, CDR2 SYDVKM. This CDR3 contains 14 residues. As DNA, the CDR3 is TGTGCCAGCAGTTCGCCGGGACAGGGTTGGGAGCAGTACTTC. This encodes CASSSPGQGWEQYF.

This sequence joins TRBV5-1 and TRBJ2-7; D is perhaps TRBD2 (6 bases). The CDR3 totals 14 residues. V was shortened by 4 bases and J by 1 base, with 12 bases between the two germline ends. Germline V gene lookup returns CDR1 SGHRS and CDR2 YFSETQ. CDR3 nucleotide sequence: TGCGCCAGCAGCCCCCGGGGGTCATCCTACGAGCAGTACTTC. Translated: CASSPRGSSYEQYF. Full variable domain (rest looked up from reference TRBV5-1 and TRBJ2-7): KAGVTQTPRYLIKTRGQQVTLSCSPISGHRSVSWYQQTPGQGLQFLFEYFSETQRNKGNFPGRFSGRQFSNSRSEMNVSTLELGDSALYLCASSPRGSSYEQYFGPGTRLTVT.

The rearrangement joins TRBV29-1 to TRBJ2-7; tentative D call: TRBD1 (5 bases). This CDR3 region has 12 residues. Trimming removed 1 base at V and 3 bases at J, with 7 bases between. The V gene's germline CDR1 is SQVTM and CDR2 ANQGSEA. CDR3 amino acids: CSVEGQGYEQYF. DNA for the CDR3: TGCAGCGTTGAAGGGCAGGGCTACGAGCAGTACTTC.

The chain uses TRBV27 and TRBJ2-1; TRBD2 matches at 9 bases. The CDR3 runs 15 residues. CDR1 is MNHEY and CDR2 is SMNVEV in the germline V gene (reference sequence). In DNA form, the CDR3 reads TGTGCTACGCAGACTAGCGGACGACTCTACAATGAGCAGTTCTTC. This translates into CATQTSGRLYNEQFF.

The rearrangement links TRBV5-1 to TRBJ1-4; D is undetermined. Looked up from germline, CDR1 is SGHRS and CDR2 is YFSETQ. The ends were cut back, 5 bases at V and 0 bases at J, with 8 bases in the middle. CDR3 length equals 14 residues. This CDR3 reads CASRGSATNEKLFF. DNA for the CDR3: TGCGCCAGCAGGGGAAGCGCAACTAATGAAAAACTGTTTTTT.

The chain is built from TRBV7-2 and TRBJ2-5; 12 bases fit TRBD1. The end of the DNA is better explained by TRBJ2-7, so the J call may be wrong. The CDR3 has 14 amino acids. Germline assignment: CDR1 SGHTA and CDR2 FQGNSA. CDR3 loop: CASREGQGAYEQYF. CDR3 bases: TGTGCCAGCAGGGAGGGACAGGGGGCTTACGAGCAGTACTTC.

This chain uses TRBV7-8 with TRBJ2-7, with 8 bases matching TRBD2. The CDR3 has 16 residues. Germline values: CDR1 SGHVS, CDR2 FQNEAQ. The V gene end was trimmed by 0 bases and the J gene end by 6 bases; junction bases not matched to a gene: 10. The CDR3 loop reads CASSLALVSGKVEQYF. The CDR3 bases are TGTGCCAGCAGCTTAGCGCTCGTTAGCGGGAAGGTCGAGCAGTACTTC.